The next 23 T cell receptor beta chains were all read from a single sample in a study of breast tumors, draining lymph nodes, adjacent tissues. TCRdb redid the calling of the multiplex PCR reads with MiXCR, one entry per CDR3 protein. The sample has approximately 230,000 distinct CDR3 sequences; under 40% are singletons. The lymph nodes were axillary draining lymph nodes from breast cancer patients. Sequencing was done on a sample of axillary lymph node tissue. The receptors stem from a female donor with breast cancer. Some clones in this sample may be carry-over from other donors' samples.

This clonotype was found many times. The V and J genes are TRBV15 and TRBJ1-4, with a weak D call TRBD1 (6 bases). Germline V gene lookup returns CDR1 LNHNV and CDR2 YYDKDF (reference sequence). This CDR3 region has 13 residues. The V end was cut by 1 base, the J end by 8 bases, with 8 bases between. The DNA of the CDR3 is TGTGCCACCAGCAGAGCCAGGGGCGAAAAACTGTTTTTT. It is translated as CATSRARGEKLFF.

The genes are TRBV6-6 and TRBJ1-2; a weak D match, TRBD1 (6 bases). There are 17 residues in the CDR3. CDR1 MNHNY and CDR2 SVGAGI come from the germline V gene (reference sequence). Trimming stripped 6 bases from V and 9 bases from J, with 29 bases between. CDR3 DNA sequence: TGTGCCAGCAGCGTTAGTAGGGGGTGGGGCACAGATACGCGCTACACCTTC. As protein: CASSVSRGWGTDTRYTF.

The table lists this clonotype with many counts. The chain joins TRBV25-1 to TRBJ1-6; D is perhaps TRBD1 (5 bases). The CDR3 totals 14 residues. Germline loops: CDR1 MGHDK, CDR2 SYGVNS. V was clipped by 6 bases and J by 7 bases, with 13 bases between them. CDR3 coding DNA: TGTGCCAGCAGCTTGGGGACGGCCAATTCACCCCTCCACTTT. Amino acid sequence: CASSLGTANSPLHF.

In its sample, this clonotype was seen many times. The CDR3 sequence is CASSPTGASTDTQYF. CDR3 DNA: TGTGCCAGCAGCCCTACAGGAGCTAGCACAGATACGCAGTATTTT. The rearrangement links TRBV5-8 to TRBJ2-3; TRBD1 is a possible D gene (5 bases). Trimming pared 4 bases from V and 0 bases from J, leaving 12 bases between. CDR1 is SGHTS and CDR2 is YDEGEE in the germline V gene. This CDR3 contains 15 residues. The whole variable domain, filled in from reference TRBV5-8 and TRBJ2-3, reads EAGVTQSPTHLIKTRGQQATLRCSPISGHTSVYWYQQALGLGLQFLLWYDEGEERNRGNFPPRFSGRQFPNYSSELNVNALELEDSALYLCASSPTGASTDTQYFGPGTRLTVL.

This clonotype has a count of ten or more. This CDR3 reads CSARVQQNLGPQHF. The CDR3 DNA follows: TGCAGTGCTCGGGTCCAGCAGAACCTTGGGCCCCAGCATTTT. The chain couples TRBV20-1 to TRBJ1-5; D remains ambiguous. V was trimmed by 5 bases and J by 9 bases, leaving 20 bases between them. The CDR3 contains 14 residues. Germline assignment: CDR1 DFQATT and CDR2 SNEGSKA (reference sequence).

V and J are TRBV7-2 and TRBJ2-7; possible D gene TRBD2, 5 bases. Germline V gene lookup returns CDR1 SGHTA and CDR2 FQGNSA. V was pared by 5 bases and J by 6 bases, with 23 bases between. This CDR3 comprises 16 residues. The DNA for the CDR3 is TGTGCCAGCAGCCCCGCCAAGGGAGACACCCCATCCGAGCAGTACTTC. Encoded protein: CASSPAKGDTPSEQYF.

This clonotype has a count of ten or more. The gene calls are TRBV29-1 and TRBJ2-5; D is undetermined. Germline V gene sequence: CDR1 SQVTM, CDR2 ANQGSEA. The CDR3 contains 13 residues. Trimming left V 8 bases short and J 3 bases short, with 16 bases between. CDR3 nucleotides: TGCAGCCCGAAGCCCCATGTCGAAGAGACCCAGTACTTC. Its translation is CSPKPHVEETQYF. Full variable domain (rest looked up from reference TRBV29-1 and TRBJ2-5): SAVISQKPSRDICQRGTSLTIQCQVDSQVTMMFWYRQQPGQSLTLIATANQGSEATYESGFVIDKFPISRPNLTFSTLTVSNMSPEDSSIYLCSPKPHVEETQYFGPGTRLLVL.

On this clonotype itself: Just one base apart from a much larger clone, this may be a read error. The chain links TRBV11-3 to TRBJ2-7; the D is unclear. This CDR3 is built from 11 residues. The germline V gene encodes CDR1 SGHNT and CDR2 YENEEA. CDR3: CASSLGPEPYF. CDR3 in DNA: TGTGCCAGCAGCTTAGGACCCGAGCCGTACTTC. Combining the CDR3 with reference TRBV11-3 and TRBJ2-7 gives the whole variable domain EAGVVQSPRYKIIEKKQPVAFWCNPISGHNTLYWYLQNLGQGPELLIRYENEEAVDDSQLPKDRFSAERLKGVDSTLKIQPAELGDSAVYLCASSLGPEPYFGPGTRLTVT.

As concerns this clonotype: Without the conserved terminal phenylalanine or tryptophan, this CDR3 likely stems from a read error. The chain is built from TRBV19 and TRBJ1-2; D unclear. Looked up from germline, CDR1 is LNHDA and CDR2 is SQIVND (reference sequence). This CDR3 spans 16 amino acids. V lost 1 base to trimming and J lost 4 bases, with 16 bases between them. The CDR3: CASSIVKVSRPYGYTS. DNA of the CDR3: TGTGCCAGTAGTATAGTGAAGGTCAGCCGTCCCTATGGCTACACCTCC.

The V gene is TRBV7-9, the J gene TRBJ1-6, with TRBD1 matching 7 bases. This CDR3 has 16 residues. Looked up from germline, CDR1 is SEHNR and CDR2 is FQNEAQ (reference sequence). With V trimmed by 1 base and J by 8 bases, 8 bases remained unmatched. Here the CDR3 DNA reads TGTGCCAGCAGCTTAGAGTCGGGACAGTTGGATTCACCCCTCCACTTT. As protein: CASSLESGQLDSPLHF.

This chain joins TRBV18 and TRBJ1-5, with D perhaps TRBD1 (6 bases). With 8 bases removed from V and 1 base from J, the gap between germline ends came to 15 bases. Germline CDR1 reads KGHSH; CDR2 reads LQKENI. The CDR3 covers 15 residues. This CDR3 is CASPQGGSSNQPQHF. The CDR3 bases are TGTGCCAGCCCACAAGGGGGGTCCAGCAATCAGCCCCAGCATTTT.

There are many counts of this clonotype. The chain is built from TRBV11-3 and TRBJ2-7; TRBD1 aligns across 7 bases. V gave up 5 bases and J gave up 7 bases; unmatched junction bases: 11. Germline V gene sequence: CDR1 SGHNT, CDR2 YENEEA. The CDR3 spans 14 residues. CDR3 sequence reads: CASSLRQGPREQYF. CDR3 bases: TGTGCCAGCAGCCTGAGACAGGGACCAAGGGAGCAGTACTTC.

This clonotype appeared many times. For the CDR3, the DNA is TGTGCCAGCAGCGTTAGACAGGGGGCAAATGAGCAGTTCTTC. Translated: CASSVRQGANEQFF. This rearrangement joins TRBV11-3 to TRBJ2-1; the match to TRBD1 covers 10 bases. CDR1 and CDR2 from the germline V gene are SGHNT and YENEEA. With 5 bases clipped from V and 7 bases from J, the junction kept 5 bases outside the gene matches. This CDR3 is built from 14 residues. Combining the CDR3 with reference TRBV11-3 and TRBJ2-1 gives the whole variable domain EAGVVQSPRYKIIEKKQPVAFWCNPISGHNTLYWYLQNLGQGPELLIRYENEEAVDDSQLPKDRFSAERLKGVDSTLKIQPAELGDSAVYLCASSVRQGANEQFFGPGTRLTVL.

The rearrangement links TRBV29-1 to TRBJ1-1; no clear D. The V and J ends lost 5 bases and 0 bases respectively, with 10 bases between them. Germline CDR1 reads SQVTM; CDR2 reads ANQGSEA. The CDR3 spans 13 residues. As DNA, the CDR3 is TGCAGCGTTTACGAATCGATGAACACTGAAGCTTTCTTT. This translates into CSVYESMNTEAFF.

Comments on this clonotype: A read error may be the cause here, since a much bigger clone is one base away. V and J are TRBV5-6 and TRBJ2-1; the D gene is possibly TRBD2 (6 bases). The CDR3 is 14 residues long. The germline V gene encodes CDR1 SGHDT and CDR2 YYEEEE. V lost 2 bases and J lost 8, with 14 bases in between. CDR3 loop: CASSFPSAIYEQFF. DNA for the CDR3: TGTGCCAGCAGCTTCCCTAGCGCGATTTATGAGCAGTTCTTC.

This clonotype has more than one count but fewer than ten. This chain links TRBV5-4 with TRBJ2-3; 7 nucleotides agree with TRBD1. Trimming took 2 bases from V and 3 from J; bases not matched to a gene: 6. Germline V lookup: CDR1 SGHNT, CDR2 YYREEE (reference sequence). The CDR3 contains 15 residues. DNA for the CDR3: TGTGCCAGCAGCTTTAAGACAGGGTGGACAGATACGCAGTATTTT. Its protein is CASSFKTGWTDTQYF.

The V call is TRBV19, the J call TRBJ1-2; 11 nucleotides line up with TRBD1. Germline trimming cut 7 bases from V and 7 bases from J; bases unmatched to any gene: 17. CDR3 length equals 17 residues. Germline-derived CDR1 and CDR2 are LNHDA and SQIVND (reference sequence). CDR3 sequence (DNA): TGTGCCAGTACCTTATACGGGCACGGGACAGGGGGTACTGGCTACACCTTC. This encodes CASTLYGHGTGGTGYTF.

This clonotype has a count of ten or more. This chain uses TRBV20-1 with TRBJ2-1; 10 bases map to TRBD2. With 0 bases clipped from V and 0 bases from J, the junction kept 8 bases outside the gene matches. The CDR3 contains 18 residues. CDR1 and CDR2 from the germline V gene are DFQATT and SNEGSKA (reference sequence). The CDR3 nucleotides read TGCAGTGCTAGAGATCCCGGACTAGCGGCATCCTCCTACAATGAGCAGTTCTTC. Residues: CSARDPGLAASSYNEQFF.

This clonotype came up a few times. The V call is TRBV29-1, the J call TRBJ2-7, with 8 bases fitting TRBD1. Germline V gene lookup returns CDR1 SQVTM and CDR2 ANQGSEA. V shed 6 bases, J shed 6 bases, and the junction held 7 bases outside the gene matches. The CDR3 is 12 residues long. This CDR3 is CSVPGGTGEQYF. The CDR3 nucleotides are TGCAGCGTCCCCGGCGGGACAGGCGAGCAGTACTTC.

CDR3 protein: CAISESGGAAVQYF. DNA for the CDR3: TGTGCCATCAGTGAATCAGGCGGGGCTGCCGTTCAGTACTTC. The chain uses TRBV10-3 and TRBJ2-4; a weak D match, TRBD2 (6 bases). The germline V gene has CDR1 ENHRY and CDR2 SYGVKD. The length of the CDR3 is 14 residues. V lost 3 bases to trimming and J lost 11 bases, with 17 bases between them.

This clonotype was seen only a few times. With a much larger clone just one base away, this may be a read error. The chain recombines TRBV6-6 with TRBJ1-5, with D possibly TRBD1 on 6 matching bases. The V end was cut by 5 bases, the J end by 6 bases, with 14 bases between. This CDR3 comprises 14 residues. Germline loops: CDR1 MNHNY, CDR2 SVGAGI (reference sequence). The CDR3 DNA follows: TGTGCCAGCAGTCACGGATCAGGGGTTCAGCCCCAGCATTTT. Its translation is CASSHGSGVQPQHF.

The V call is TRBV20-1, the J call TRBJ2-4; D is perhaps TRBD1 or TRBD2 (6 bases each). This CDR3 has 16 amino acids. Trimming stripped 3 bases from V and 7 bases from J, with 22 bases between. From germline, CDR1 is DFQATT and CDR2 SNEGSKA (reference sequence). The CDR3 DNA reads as TGCAGTGCTAGGAAGTCAGGAAACACCGGGGGCAACATTCAGTACTTC. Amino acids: CSARKSGNTGGNIQYF.

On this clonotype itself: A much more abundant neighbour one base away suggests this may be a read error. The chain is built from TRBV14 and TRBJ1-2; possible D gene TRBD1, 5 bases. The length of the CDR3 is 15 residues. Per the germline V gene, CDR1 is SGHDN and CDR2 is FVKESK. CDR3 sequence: CASSLRGPTNYGSTF. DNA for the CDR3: TGTGCCAGCAGCCTCCGGGGCCCTACTAACTATGGCTCCACCTTC.